The 16 T cell receptor beta chains in this list originate from one sample, sequenced in a study of blood T cell repertoires in COVID-19. Libraries were prepared by immunoSEQ multiplex PCR; TCRdb keeps only in-frame clonotypes and omits some of them. The sample shows approximately 31,000 clones, approximately 95% of them seen only once. The sequencing sample was made of peripheral blood. The receptors derive from a male donor with active COVID-19.

The V gene is TRBV6-2 or TRBV6-3, the J gene TRBJ2-2; a possible D gene is TRBD1 (6 bases). This CDR3 spans 14 amino acids. The V end was cut by 2 bases, the J end by 3 bases, with 7 bases between. CDR1 MNHEY and CDR2 SVGEGT come from the germline V gene. CDR3 sequence (DNA): TGTGCCAGCAGTTACGGACAGTACACCGGGGAGCTGTTTTTT. This codes for CASSYGQYTGELFF.

The CDR3 nucleotides are TGTGCCAGCAAACTAGGACAGGGGGCAGGGGTCGGTCAGCCCCAGCATTTT. Protein product: CASKLGQGAGVGQPQHF. This chain uses TRBV2 with TRBJ1-5; 11 positions match TRBD1. Germline loops: CDR1 SNHLY, CDR2 FYNNEI. This CDR3 is 17 amino acids long. V lost 7 bases, J lost 6 bases, and 14 bases stayed unmatched.

This chain connects TRBV5-1 to TRBJ2-5; 9 bases are a match to TRBD2. V was pared by 4 bases and J by 1 base, with 2 bases of the junction left unmatched. This CDR3 contains 14 residues. The V gene's germline CDR1 is SGHRS and CDR2 YFSETQ. CDR3 sequence: CASSLLAGQETQYF. In nucleotides, the CDR3 is TGCGCCAGCAGCCTACTAGCGGGCCAAGAGACCCAGTACTTC.

This sequence joins TRBV11-2 and TRBJ1-2; TRBD1 agrees at 7 bases. The V and J ends lost 5 bases and 8 bases, in that order; junction bases with no gene match: 8. CDR1 and CDR2 (germline): SGHAT, FQNNGV. The CDR3 consists of 13 residues. CDR3 bases: TGTGCCAGCAGCCCGACAGGGTTGTGGGGCTACACCTTC. Residues: CASSPTGLWGYTF. Supplemented by reference TRBV11-2 and TRBJ1-2, the full variable domain reads EAGVAQSPRYKIIEKRQSVAFWCNPISGHATLYWYQQILGQGPKLLIQFQNNGVVDDSQLPKDRFSAERLKGVDSTLKIQPAKLEDSAVYLCASSPTGLWGYTFGSGTRLTVV.

The gene calls are TRBV12-3 or TRBV12-4 and TRBJ1-1; 7 nucleotides agree with TRBD1. This CDR3 comprises 13 residues. V trimming: 5 bases; J trimming: 9 bases; junction bases outside the gene matches: 9. In DNA, the CDR3 is TGTGCCAGCAGTACAAGACAGGGTCAAAAAGCTTTCTTT. Translation: CASSTRQGQKAFF.

The chain has TRBV5-1 and TRBJ2-6; D not resolved. The CDR3 covers 16 residues. Germline CDR1 is SGHRS and CDR2 is YFSETQ. V lost 0 bases to trimming and J lost 4 bases, with 11 bases between them. The CDR3 DNA follows: TGCGCCAGCAGCTTGGCCGCGGTTCTCGGGGCCAACGTCCTGACTTTC. Encoded protein: CASSLAAVLGANVLTF.

The J gene is TRBJ2-7, the V gene TRBV18; D is possibly TRBD2 (7 bases). V was clipped by 4 bases and J by 3 bases, with 13 bases between them. The CDR3 has 14 residues. Germline V gene lookup returns CDR1 KGHSH and CDR2 LQKENI. This chain's CDR3 is CASSLGRTDYEQYF. CDR3 sequence (DNA): TGTGCCAGCTCACTCGGGAGGACAGACTACGAGCAGTACTTC.

The chain combines TRBV6-2 or TRBV6-3 with TRBJ2-7; a possible D gene is TRBD2 (5 bases). Germline V gene data show CDR1 as MNHEY and CDR2 as SVGEGT. This CDR3 region has 14 residues. V was trimmed by 5 bases and J by 2 bases, leaving 13 bases between them. The CDR3 DNA sequence: TGTGCCAGCAGTACACGGGCGGGCACCTACGAGCAGTACTTC. Its translation: CASSTRAGTYEQYF.

The chain is built from TRBV7-6 and TRBJ1-4; a possible D gene is TRBD1 (6 bases). The CDR3 runs to 16 residues. Germline CDR1 and CDR2: SGHVS and FNYEAQ. V was cut by 5 bases and J by 3 bases, with 16 bases left in between. In DNA form, the CDR3 reads TGTGCCAGCAGCCGTCGACAGGCATGGTCTAATGAAAAACTGTTTTTT. Its protein is CASSRRQAWSNEKLFF.

The CDR3 DNA sequence: TGCAGCGTTGAAGATTCTAGGACAGGGGGGGGAAAACTGTTTTTT. This codes for CSVEDSRTGGGKLFF. The chain uses TRBV29-1 and TRBJ1-4; 10 nucleotides line up with TRBD1. The J segment lost 10 bases and the V segment lost 0 bases, leaving 8 bases of the junction unmatched. CDR1 is SQVTM and CDR2 is ANQGSEA in the germline V gene. CDR3 length: 15 residues.

This chain links TRBV5-1 with TRBJ2-1, with TRBD2 matching 12 bases. The J segment lost 3 bases and the V segment lost 4 bases, leaving 11 bases of the junction unmatched. This CDR3 is built from 18 residues. Germline V CDR1 and CDR2: SGHRS, YFSETQ. CDR3: CASSQNPSGGAIYNEQFF. The CDR3 region has the DNA TGCGCCAGCAGCCAGAATCCTAGCGGGGGGGCCATCTACAATGAGCAGTTCTTC.

This chain uses TRBV7-7 with TRBJ2-7, with 9 bases lining up with TRBD1. From germline, CDR1 is SSHAT and CDR2 FNYEAQ (reference sequence). CDR3 length: 15 residues. The V and J ends lost 1 base and 1 base, in that order; junction bases with no gene match: 2. The CDR3, as DNA: TGTGCCAGCAGCTTAGACAGGGGGCCTTCCTACGAGCAGTACTTC. Protein: CASSLDRGPSYEQYF.

The V and J genes are TRBV7-3 and TRBJ2-1, with TRBD1 as a possible D gene (5 bases). In germline, CDR1 is SGHTA, CDR2 FQGTGA. V was pared by 6 bases and J by 5 bases, with 17 bases between. The CDR3 runs 15 residues. DNA of the CDR3: TGTGCCAGCAGGTCTTCAGGGTTATTGCACAATGAGCAGTTCTTC. Its translation: CASRSSGLLHNEQFF.

The chain joins TRBV5-1 to TRBJ1-5; 8 nucleotides align to TRBD1. The germline V gene has CDR1 SGHRS and CDR2 YFSETQ. V shed 3 bases and J 7 bases; nucleotides not matched to a gene: 9. This CDR3 region has 15 residues. The CDR3 nucleotides are TGCGCCAGCAGCTGGTCAGGGGGCGTTGGGCAGCCCCAGCATTTT. Its protein is CASSWSGGVGQPQHF.

This chain links TRBV6-6 with TRBJ2-7; 7 bases align to TRBD1. The CDR3 is made up of 14 amino acids. CDR1 is MNHNY and CDR2 is SVGAGI in the germline V gene (reference sequence). The junction had 12 bases not matched to a gene; V was cut back by 4 bases and J by 9 bases. The CDR3 is CASSWVRQGARQYF. CDR3 nucleotide sequence: TGTGCCAGCAGTTGGGTTCGACAGGGTGCGCGGCAGTACTTC.

This chain connects TRBV6-5 to TRBJ2-5; 7 nucleotides align to TRBD2. Germline V lookup: CDR1 MNHEY, CDR2 SVGAGI. CDR3 size: 14 residues. The ends lost 5 bases at V and 1 base at J; junction bases unmatched: 4. DNA of the CDR3: TGTGCCAGCAGTCGAGGGACTATCCAAGAGACCCAGTACTTC. It encodes CASSRGTIQETQYF.